The present entry profiles one T cell receptor beta chain with its context. The entry originates in a study of blood T cell repertoires in COVID-19. About the study: Donors in the United States, Italy and Spain gave samples during acute or convalescent COVID-19. From T cells, B-cell-depleted T cells, or PBMCs came the material, which was cDNA or gDNA.

The CDR3 sequence is 13 residues long. The germline V gene has CDR1 SGHAT and CDR2 FQNNGV. V dropped 5 bases and J dropped 7 bases, with 14 bases sitting between them. As processed by the authors: Estimated nucleated cell counts came from reference gene primer amplification. This table comes from immunoSEQ multiplex PCR, and its TCRdb copy is limited to in-frame clones, with some not included. Clone size and V and J calls were adopted from that table, with D and trimming inferred from the DNA. This table has about 76,000 clones, roughly 83% appearing once. The sequenced sample consisted of peripheral blood. This sequence originates from a man older than 75 with acute or convalescent COVID-19. The rearrangement links TRBV11-2 to TRBJ1-1; D is undetermined. CDR3 DNA sequence: TGTGCCAGCAGCCGCGGACTGGAACTTGAAGCTTTCTTT. This codes for CASSRGLELEAFF.